The 12 T cell receptor beta chains listed next were all sequenced from one sample in a study of blood T cell repertoires in COVID-19. The data were produced by immunoSEQ multiplex PCR, yet TCRdb's version contains in-frame clones alone and is incomplete. The data contain fewer than 70,000 clones, 88% of them singletons. Sequencing was performed on peripheral blood. Receptor source: a human donor in a cohort sampled during active COVID-19.

A single count supports this clone. The CDR3 is CASSPGQSDTQYF. In DNA form, the CDR3 reads TGTGCCAGCAGCCCGGGACAGTCAGATACGCAGTATTTT. The genes are TRBV6-2 or TRBV6-3 and TRBJ2-3; 7 positions agree with TRBD1. Germline assignment: CDR1 MNHEY and CDR2 SVGEGT. V lost 6 bases to trimming and J lost 4 bases; unmatched junction nucleotides: 4. This CDR3 has 13 amino acids.

The chain combines TRBV11-2 with TRBJ2-2; 13 bases match TRBD2. CDR1 is SGHAT and CDR2 is FQNNGV in the germline V gene. V gave up 5 bases and J gave up 6 bases; unmatched junction bases: 12. The CDR3 loop spans 18 amino acids. CDR3 sequence (DNA): TGTGCCAGCAGCCCCCTAGGACTAGCGGGAGTGGGTGCCGGGGAGCTGTTTTTT. Its protein is CASSPLGLAGVGAGELFF.

The chain employs TRBV3-1 (or the pseudogene TRBV3-2) and TRBJ2-1; the match to TRBD2 covers 10 bases. Germline lookup yields CDR1 LGHDT and CDR2 YNNKEL (reference sequence). The CDR3 has 13 residues. V lost 4 bases to trimming and J lost 7 bases; unmatched junction nucleotides: 1. CDR3 region: CASSPSGRNEQFF. Written as DNA, the CDR3 is TGTGCCAGCAGCCCTAGCGGGAGAAATGAGCAGTTCTTC.

The chain combines TRBV19 with TRBJ2-7; 9 nucleotides agree with TRBD2. Trimming took 5 bases from V and 4 from J; bases not matched to a gene: 9. CDR3 size: 15 residues. CDR1 is LNHDA, CDR2 SQIVND, per germline (reference sequence). The CDR3 region is CASSSQLAGGYEQYF. In DNA, the CDR3 is TGTGCCAGTAGTTCGCAACTAGCGGGTGGGTACGAGCAGTACTTC.

This clone was counted once. The J gene is TRBJ1-5, the V gene TRBV5-1; TRBD1 matches 10 bases. The CDR3 covers 15 residues. The ends lost 4 bases at V and 2 bases at J; junction bases unmatched: 3. Looked up from germline, CDR1 is SGHRS and CDR2 is YFSETQ. CDR3 DNA: TGCGCCAGCAGCCCGACAGGGGGCCGCAATCAGCCCCAGCATTTT. This codes for CASSPTGGRNQPQHF.

The chain couples TRBV23-1 to TRBJ2-5; possibly TRBD1 for D (6 bases). TRBV23-1 qualifies as an ORF whose function is uncertain. V lost 8 bases and J 2 bases, leaving 15 bases between the germline ends. The CDR3 has 14 amino acids. The CDR3, as DNA: TGCGCCAGCCCCCACAGGGCCAATCAAGAGACCCAGTACTTC. Its protein product is CASPHRANQETQYF.

CDR3 in DNA: TGCGCCAGCAGCCCGGAGGCCGCGGGAGGGCCTACCGAGCAGTTCTTC. Protein product: CASSPEAAGGPTEQFF. V usage is TRBV5-1 and J usage is TRBJ2-1; 9 bases line up with TRBD2. The germline gives CDR1 SGHRS, CDR2 YFSETQ. CDR3 size: 16 residues. Losses at the gene ends were 4 bases for V and 10 bases for J; bases not matched to a gene: 15.

The chain employs TRBV4-1 and TRBJ2-7, with a weak D call TRBD1 (6 bases). The CDR3 covers 18 residues. The germline V gene has CDR1 MGHRA and CDR2 YSYEKL. Trimming took off 4 bases at V and 1 base at J, with 23 bases between the two ends. CDR3 residues: CASSLGHSNSRGSYEQYF. Here the CDR3 DNA reads TGCGCCAGCAGCCTGGGACATTCTAATTCCCGCGGGTCCTACGAGCAGTACTTC.

The chain couples TRBV7-2 to TRBJ2-3; D ambiguous. The length of the CDR3 is 14 residues. Per the germline V gene, CDR1 is SGHTA and CDR2 is FQGNSA. Deletions cut 5 bases from V and 0 bases from J, with 9 bases between. For the CDR3, the DNA is TGTGCCAGCAGCCCGATACTAAGCACAGATACGCAGTATTTT. Encoded protein: CASSPILSTDTQYF.

This chain joins TRBV7-2 and TRBJ1-1; D call uncertain. The germline V gene has CDR1 SGHTA and CDR2 FQGNSA. V dropped 5 bases and J dropped 11 bases, with 18 bases sitting between them. The CDR3 is 13 residues long. DNA of the CDR3: TGTGCCAGCAGCCCTATAACCGGTTACGAGGCTTTCTTT. It yields the protein CASSPITGYEAFF.

The genes are TRBV6-5 and TRBJ2-7; possible D gene TRBD1, 6 bases. V was pared by 6 bases and J by 3 bases, with 15 bases between. The CDR3 extends over 14 amino acids. Germline CDR1 MNHEY, CDR2 SVGAGI. CDR3 nucleotide sequence: TGTGCCAGCAGGCCCCGGGACACCAGCTACGAGCAGTACTTC. Amino acid sequence: CASRPRDTSYEQYF.

The chain carries TRBV7-2 and TRBJ2-5; 8 bases agree with TRBD2. The CDR3 covers 14 residues. V dropped 4 bases and J dropped 0; count of bases not matched to a gene: 1. Germline V gene data show CDR1 as SGHTA and CDR2 as FQGNSA. The CDR3 protein is CASSYSGNQETQYF. The DNA of the CDR3 is TGTGCCAGCAGCTATAGCGGGAACCAAGAGACCCAGTACTTC.